These 20 T cell receptor beta chains came from one sample sequenced in a study of blood T cells in healthy people across ages. A second PCR, run for about 7 to 11 cycles, used a sample-barcoded 5' primer plus a J-beta primer mix. TCRdb redid the calling of the 5' RACE reads with MiXCR, one entry per CDR3 protein. This table holds approximately 580,000 distinct CDR3 sequences, 24% found once. These data were also reused for a study on T cells of mothers and their children.

Sequenced sample: blood. All receptors derive from a boy aged 5-17 years in good health.

The chain employs TRBV7-3 and TRBJ2-3; maybe TRBD2 (5 bases). V gave up 4 bases and J gave up 3 bases, with 14 bases separating them. The CDR3 has 15 amino acids. CDR1 is SGHTA, CDR2 FQGTGA, per germline. In DNA, the CDR3 is TGTGCCAGCAGCTCGTCGACTCGGAGGACAGATACGCAGTATTTT. It codes for CASSSSTRRTDTQYF. Combining the CDR3 with reference TRBV7-3 and TRBJ2-3 gives the whole variable domain GAGVSQTPSNKVTEKGKYVELRCDPISGHTALYWYRQSLGQGPEFLIYFQGTGAADDSGLPNDRFFAVRPEGSVSTLKIQRTERGDSAVYLCASSSSTRRTDTQYFGPGTRLTVL.

The table lists this clonotype with a few counts. The junction shows a germline mismatch at one end, possibly a read error. The chain has TRBV5-1 and TRBJ2-1, with 11 bases that match TRBD2. The CDR3 loop spans 18 amino acids. Germline V CDR1 and CDR2: SGHRS, YFSETQ. Here the CDR3 reads CASSLEASGGSSCNEQFF. In nucleotides, the CDR3 is TGCGCCAGCAGCTTGGAAGCTAGCGGGGGGAGCTCCTGCAATGAGCAGTTCTTC.

This clonotype turned up a few times. The chain joins TRBV6-6 to TRBJ2-7, with no clear D. The CDR3 consists of 15 residues. V gave up 7 bases and J gave up 3 bases, with 19 bases separating them. CDR1 is MNHNY, CDR2 SVGAGI, per germline (reference sequence). The CDR3 protein is CASTEKGWNHYEQYF. The DNA of the CDR3 is TGTGCCAGCACCGAGAAGGGTTGGAATCACTACGAGCAGTACTTC.

CDR3 DNA sequence: TGCGCCAGCAGCGGGGCCACGAACACTGAAGCTTTCTTT. The encoded protein is CASSGATNTEAFF. This chain joins TRBV5-1 and TRBJ1-1, with D perhaps TRBD1 (5 bases). The V and J ends lost 4 bases and 1 base respectively, with 8 bases between them. From germline, CDR1 is SGHRS and CDR2 YFSETQ. CDR3 length: 13 residues.

This clonotype was seen only a few times. The CDR3 nucleotides read TGTGCCAGCAGCATAAATTCCCCCGATGAGACCCAGTACTTC. Translation gives CASSINSPDETQYF. This chain joins TRBV9 and TRBJ2-5; D is unresolved. Germline CDR1 reads SGDLS; CDR2 reads YYNGEE. V lost 4 bases and J lost 5, with 15 bases in between. The CDR3 totals 14 residues.

DNA for the CDR3: TGTGCCAGCAGCTTAGGACAGATTAGCTCCTATAATTCACCCCTCCACTTT. It translates to CASSLGQISSYNSPLHF. The rearrangement links TRBV7-2 to TRBJ1-6; D might be TRBD1 (5 bases). Germline V gene sequence: CDR1 SGHTA, CDR2 FQGNSA. Trimming took 1 base from V and 0 from J, leaving 10 bases between them. This CDR3 region has 17 residues.

The chain combines TRBV5-1 with TRBJ2-1; TRBD2 agrees at 7 bases. With 0 bases clipped from V and 9 bases from J, the junction kept 9 bases outside the gene matches. The CDR3 extends over 15 amino acids. Looked up from germline, CDR1 is SGHRS and CDR2 is YFSETQ. CDR3 in amino acids: CASSLEAGNIGEQFF. The CDR3 nucleotides read TGCGCCAGCAGCTTGGAAGCGGGAAACATCGGTGAGCAGTTCTTC. Filled out from reference TRBV5-1 and TRBJ2-1, the complete variable domain reads KAGVTQTPRYLIKTRGQQVTLSCSPISGHRSVSWYQQTPGQGLQFLFEYFSETQRNKGNFPGRFSGRQFSNSRSEMNVSTLELGDSALYLCASSLEAGNIGEQFFGPGTRLTVL.

This clonotype was counted a few times. V and J are TRBV5-1 and TRBJ2-5, with 12 bases aligning to TRBD2. The DNA end favors TRBJ2-7, so the J call may be wrong. Germline V lookup: CDR1 SGHRS, CDR2 YFSETQ. The CDR3 is 17 amino acids. The CDR3 is CASSSTSGGFGSYEQYF. The CDR3 DNA reads as TGCGCCAGCAGCTCAACTAGCGGGGGGTTTGGTTCCTACGAGCAGTACTTC.

This sequence joins TRBV19 and TRBJ1-3, with D unresolved. The CDR3 sequence is 14 residues long. CDR1 LNHDA and CDR2 SQIVND come from the germline V gene (reference sequence). Trimming removed 6 bases at V and 0 bases at J, with 9 bases between. CDR3 protein: CASRRGDSGNTIYF. CDR3 DNA: TGTGCCAGTAGGCGCGGAGACTCTGGAAACACCATATATTTT.

In its sample, this clonotype was seen a few times. The chain carries TRBV20-1 and TRBJ2-5; 12 nucleotides align to TRBD1. Germline assignment: CDR1 DFQATT and CDR2 SNEGSKA (reference sequence). The CDR3 sequence is 16 residues long. The V segment lost 3 bases and the J segment 4 bases; nucleotides outside the gene matches: 9. This CDR3 is CSASKGQGAGRETQYF. CDR3 nucleotides: TGCAGTGCTAGTAAGGGACAGGGGGCTGGGAGAGAGACCCAGTACTTC.

The CDR3 coding sequence is TGTGCCAGCAGTCCCAGAGGGGGAGGGAGAAATGAGCAGTTCTTC. This codes for CASSPRGGGRNEQFF. The rearrangement links TRBV27 to TRBJ2-1; a weak D match, TRBD2 (7 bases). Per germline, CDR1 MNHEY and CDR2 SMNVEV (reference sequence). Trimming removed 5 bases from V and 7 bases from J, with 18 bases in between. The CDR3 runs 15 residues.

In its sample, this clonotype was seen a few times. J is TRBJ2-7 and V is TRBV9; D unclear. Germline V lookup: CDR1 SGDLS, CDR2 YYNGEE. Trimming took off 0 bases at V and 4 bases at J, with 14 bases between the two ends. There are 15 residues in the CDR3. The CDR3 nucleotides read TGTGCCAGCAGCGTAGCTCCATCCCCGGTTTACGAGCAGTACTTC. As protein: CASSVAPSPVYEQYF.

For this clonotype: The junction and the germline gene differ at one end; a read error may be behind it. The V gene is TRBV4-1, the J gene TRBJ2-7; TRBD1 aligns across 7 bases. Per the germline V gene, CDR1 is MGHRA and CDR2 is YSYEKL. The CDR3 extends over 15 amino acids. The CDR3 loop is CAGSQLRDSSYEQYF. As DNA, the CDR3 is TGCGCCGGCAGCCAACTTAGGGACAGCTCCTACGAGCAGTACTTC.

The chain links TRBV5-1 to TRBJ2-5, with TRBD1 matching 7 bases. The junction had 12 bases not matched to a gene; V was cut back by 5 bases and J by 5 bases. Per the germline V gene, CDR1 is SGHRS and CDR2 is YFSETQ. This CDR3 spans 15 amino acids. CDR3 DNA sequence: TGCGCCAGCAGTCGAGAACCGGGACAGAGGGAGACCCAGTACTTC. Its translation is CASSREPGQRETQYF. Complete variable domain (other parts from reference TRBV5-1 and TRBJ2-5): KAGVTQTPRYLIKTRGQQVTLSCSPISGHRSVSWYQQTPGQGLQFLFEYFSETQRNKGNFPGRFSGRQFSNSRSEMNVSTLELGDSALYLCASSREPGQRETQYFGPGTRLLVL.

The CDR3 is CASSRGQGATEAFF. The CDR3 DNA is TGTGCCAGCAGTCGTGGACAGGGGGCGACTGAAGCTTTCTTT. The chain recombines TRBV12-3 or TRBV12-4 with TRBJ1-1; the match to TRBD1 covers 11 bases. CDR3 length equals 14 residues. V gave up 5 bases and J gave up 5 bases; unmatched junction bases: 4.

This chain joins TRBV6-2 or TRBV6-3 and TRBJ1-1; D is unresolved. This CDR3 region has 13 residues. V dropped 4 bases and J dropped 4 bases, with 10 bases sitting between them. Germline values: CDR1 MNHEY, CDR2 SVGEGT. The chain's CDR3 is CASSWKERTEAFF. The CDR3 nucleotides read TGTGCCAGCAGTTGGAAGGAGCGCACTGAAGCTTTCTTT.

This clonotype was detected a few times. The chain carries TRBV29-1 and TRBJ1-2, with TRBD1 matching 9 bases. The germline gives CDR1 SQVTM, CDR2 ANQGSEA. This CDR3 has 13 residues. The V gene end was trimmed by 6 bases and the J gene end by 2 bases; junction bases not matched to a gene: 4. CDR3 nucleotide sequence: TGCAGCGTGGGGGGGACAGGGAACTATGGCTACACCTTC. Its protein product is CSVGGTGNYGYTF.

The chain employs TRBV9 and TRBJ2-3, with 11 bases matching TRBD2. The CDR3 extends over 18 amino acids. Germline V gene data show CDR1 as SGDLS and CDR2 as YYNGEE. Trimming cost V 4 bases and J 2 bases; bases outside gene matches: 12. CDR3 in DNA: TGTGCCAGCAGCTTACATCTGACTAGCGGGATACTCACAGATACGCAGTATTTT. Encoded protein: CASSLHLTSGILTDTQYF.

The chain uses TRBV5-1 and TRBJ2-1; D gene uncertain. Trimming removed 0 bases from V and 8 bases from J, with 12 bases in between. This CDR3 is built from 14 residues. Germline CDR1 and CDR2: SGHRS and YFSETQ. This CDR3 reads CASSLEGGFDEQFF. CDR3 coding DNA: TGCGCCAGCAGCTTGGAGGGCGGTTTTGATGAGCAGTTCTTC.

This clonotype has ten or more counts. The chain has TRBV6-4 and TRBJ2-1; TRBD2 matches 8 bases. Trimming removed 0 bases from V and 3 bases from J; junction bases left unmatched: 1. Germline V lookup: CDR1 MRHNA, CDR2 SNTAGT. The CDR3 contains 15 residues. The DNA for the CDR3 is TGTGCCAGCAGTGACTCAGCGGGAGACTACAATGAGCAGTTCTTC. It codes for CASSDSAGDYNEQFF.